Below are 2 T cell receptor beta chains sequenced from a single sample in a study of blood T cells in healthy people across ages. Sample-barcoded 5' priming and a J-beta primer mix drove a second PCR of about 6 to 12 cycles. TCRdb re-derived calls from the 5' RACE reads in MiXCR, one entry per CDR3 protein. This table holds about 780,000 distinct CDR3 sequences, 46% found once. The sample was blood. These TCRs come from a man of 80 years or more in good health.

In DNA, the CDR3 is TGCGCCAGCAAAGCACCGGGAGACCAGAAAGATACGCAGTATTTT. Protein: CASKAPGDQKDTQYF. This chain uses TRBV10-2 with TRBJ2-3; TRBD2 might be the D (6 bases). The germline V gene has CDR1 WSHSY and CDR2 SAAADI. V shed 7 bases and J shed 5 bases, with 19 bases lying between them. The CDR3 has 15 amino acids.

This rearrangement joins TRBV9 to TRBJ2-2; tentatively, D is TRBD1 or TRBD2 (5 bases each). V was pared by 1 base and J by 5 bases, with 15 bases between. The CDR3 has 16 residues. CDR1 SGDLS and CDR2 YYNGEE come from the germline V gene. The CDR3 DNA follows: TGTGCCAGCAGCGTATCAGGGACCGGCCGGACCGGGGAGCTGTTTTTT. Translation gives CASSVSGTGRTGELFF.